These 24 T cell receptor beta chains were all obtained from the same sample, sequenced in a study of shared clonotypes between healthy human individuals. CD45RO negativity and positive selection for CCR7 defined naive CD8 cells, a population that excluded terminally differentiated effector memory CD45RA+ cells. Using immunoSEQ multiplex PCR, the repertoire was profiled, and TCRdb retains in-frame clones only, with some absent. The repertoire has 1.5 million to 2.5 million clones, just under 95% of them found once; the top ten carry 1% to 1.5%. Source material: naive CD8+ T cells sorted from blood. The receptor set was obtained from a man between 18 and 29 years old in good health.

About this clone itself: Within the sample, other DNA sequences also encode this same CDR3. This rearrangement joins TRBV5-4 to TRBJ2-2, with D perhaps matching TRBD1 (6 bases). Germline V lookup: CDR1 SGHNT, CDR2 YYREEE (reference sequence). V gave up 4 bases and J gave up 6 bases, with 7 bases separating them. This CDR3 is built from 12 residues. Here the CDR3 reads CASSQGSGELFF. CDR3 in DNA: TGTGCCAGCAGCCAGGGGTCCGGGGAGCTGTTTTTT.

Worth noting for this clone: Different DNA sequences within this sample yield the same CDR3. This chain joins TRBV5-6 and TRBJ2-7; no clear D gene. The germline CDR1 and CDR2 sequences are SGHDT and YYEEEE. Between the trimmed V and J ends, which lost 0 bases and 2 bases, there was a span of 6 bases. This CDR3 contains 13 residues. This chain's CDR3 is CASSLVRAYEQYF. CDR3 sequence (DNA): TGTGCCAGCAGCTTGGTAAGGGCCTACGAGCAGTACTTC.

The chain recombines TRBV6-6 with TRBJ1-2, with D uncertain. The V end lost 1 base, the J end lost 8 bases, and 17 bases lay between the germline ends. Germline loops: CDR1 MNHNY, CDR2 SVGAGI (reference sequence). CDR3 length equals 15 residues. Here the CDR3 reads CASSYLRTPVKGYTF. The CDR3 coding sequence is TGTGCCAGCAGTTACTTAAGGACCCCAGTAAAGGGCTACACCTTC.

This chain joins TRBV27 and TRBJ1-1; D unclear. The germline V gene has CDR1 MNHEY and CDR2 SMNVEV (reference sequence). The CDR3 is made up of 16 amino acids. V shed 2 bases and J shed 3 bases, with 16 bases lying between them. As DNA, the CDR3 is TGTGCCAGCAGTTTAGTCCCGTCGGGCGAGGACACTGAAGCTTTCTTT. Translated: CASSLVPSGEDTEAFF.

This chain uses TRBV13 with TRBJ2-3, with TRBD2 matching over 8 bases. The CDR3 loop spans 15 amino acids. The V and J ends lost 5 bases and 6 bases, in that order; junction bases with no gene match: 10. Germline assignment: CDR1 PRHDT and CDR2 FYEKMQ (reference sequence). The CDR3 region is CASSPRTSRGDTQYF. The CDR3 coding sequence is TGTGCCAGCAGCCCAAGGACTAGCCGGGGCGATACGCAGTATTTT. Drawing the rest from reference TRBV13 and TRBJ2-3, the complete variable domain is AAGVIQSPRHLIKEKRETATLKCYPIPRHDTVYWYQQGPGQDPQFLISFYEKMQSDKGSIPDRFSAQQFSDYHSELNMSSLELGDSALYFCASSPRTSRGDTQYFGPGTRLTVL.

The CDR3 loop is CASSLGGGGGDEQYF. For the CDR3, the DNA is TGTGCCAGCAGTTTAGGAGGCGGGGGAGGCGACGAGCAGTACTTC. The chain couples TRBV28 to TRBJ2-7; 7 bases fit TRBD2. With V trimmed by 2 bases and J by 5 bases, 9 bases remained unmatched. The CDR3 totals 15 residues. Germline V CDR1 and CDR2: MDHEN, SYDVKM.

The rearrangement links TRBV11-3 to TRBJ1-5; D is uncertain. Germline V gives CDR1 SGHNT, CDR2 YENEEA. The CDR3 is made up of 14 amino acids. Trimming cost V 1 base and J 3 bases, with 7 bases left between them. CDR3 protein: CASSLGLINQPQHF. In nucleotides, the CDR3 is TGTGCCAGCAGCTTAGGACTGATCAATCAGCCCCAGCATTTT.

The chain links TRBV5-5 to TRBJ2-4; 8 bases fit TRBD1. This CDR3 has 16 residues. V gave up 6 bases and J gave up 2 bases; unmatched junction bases: 10. Per the germline V gene, CDR1 is SGHKS and CDR2 is YYEKEE (reference sequence). The CDR3 region is CASNEGQARTKNIQYF. The CDR3 region has the DNA TGTGCCAGCAACGAGGGACAGGCGAGGACCAAAAACATTCAGTACTTC.

The J gene is TRBJ1-2, the V gene TRBV4-1; 8 bases line up with TRBD1. This CDR3 spans 14 amino acids. Germline-derived CDR1 and CDR2 are MGHRA and YSYEKL. After removal of 3 bases from V and 6 bases from J, the junction contained 6 bases not matched to a gene. DNA for the CDR3: TGCGCCAGCAGCCACCCTACAGGGGGGGATGGCTACACCTTC. It codes for CASSHPTGGDGYTF.

The rearrangement links TRBV27 to TRBJ2-1, with 7 bases identical to TRBD2. Germline V CDR1 and CDR2: MNHEY, SMNVEV (reference sequence). This CDR3 is 16 amino acids long. V lost 2 bases, J lost 4 bases, and 8 bases stayed unmatched. Written as DNA, the CDR3 is TGTGCCAGCAGTTTAGGTCGTTCTAGCGGTTACAATGAGCAGTTCTTC. Translated, it gives CASSLGRSSGYNEQFF.

This chain connects TRBV7-8 to TRBJ2-1; D ambiguous. The CDR3 runs 11 residues. Trimming removed 1 base at V and 8 bases at J, with 3 bases between. CDR1 is SGHVS and CDR2 is FQNEAQ in the germline V gene. The CDR3 nucleotides are TGTGCCAGCAGCTTAGATTATGAGCAGTTCTTC. It codes for CASSLDYEQFF.

Details on this clone: The same CDR3 also results from other DNA sequences found in this sample. This chain links TRBV4-1 with TRBJ2-3; possibly TRBD1 for D (5 bases). Germline loops: CDR1 MGHRA, CDR2 YSYEKL. V dropped 3 bases and J dropped 6 bases, with 10 bases sitting between them. The CDR3 sequence is 13 residues long. The CDR3 sequence is CASSQIGADTQYF. The CDR3 coding sequence is TGCGCCAGCAGCCAGATAGGGGCCGATACGCAGTATTTT.

The chain couples TRBV20-1 to TRBJ1-1; D unclear. V shed 5 bases and J shed 5 bases, with 6 bases lying between them. CDR1 DFQATT and CDR2 SNEGSKA come from the germline V gene (reference sequence). The CDR3 has 10 amino acids. The CDR3 sequence is CSALRTEAFF. Here the CDR3 DNA reads TGCAGTGCTTTGAGGACTGAAGCTTTCTTT.

The chain uses TRBV27 and TRBJ2-5, with TRBD2 as a possible D gene (5 bases). The CDR3 contains 15 residues. Germline V CDR1 and CDR2: MNHEY, SMNVEV (reference sequence). V was pared by 5 bases and J by 3 bases, with 16 bases between. The CDR3 DNA reads TGTGCCAGCAGTACGGAGGCCCTATTCGAAGAGACCCAGTACTTC. It encodes CASSTEALFEETQYF.

V and J are TRBV7-8 and TRBJ1-3; D remains unclear. Germline V gives CDR1 SGHVS, CDR2 FQNEAQ. The ends were cut back, 2 bases at V and 0 bases at J, with 11 bases in the middle. The CDR3 runs 16 residues. The CDR3 sequence: CASSLLSPSSGNTIYF. CDR3 in DNA: TGTGCCAGCAGCTTACTAAGTCCGAGCTCTGGAAACACCATATATTTT.

The rearrangement links TRBV30 to TRBJ2-2; D ambiguous. Germline lookup yields CDR1 GTSNPN and CDR2 SVGIG (reference sequence). Trimming left V 7 bases short and J 6 bases short, with 18 bases between. The CDR3 length is 14 residues. Here the CDR3 DNA reads TGTGCCTTAGATAGCCATGGTGCCGCCGGGGAGCTGTTTTTT. Its translation is CALDSHGAAGELFF.

The chain has TRBV2 and TRBJ2-7, with 12 nucleotides matching TRBD2. J was trimmed by 1 base and V by 6 bases; bases with no gene match: 7. The CDR3 is 16 amino acids. Germline CDR1 is SNHLY and CDR2 is FYNNEI. In DNA, the CDR3 is TGTGCCAGCAGGGGACTAGCGGGTTTACTTTCCTACGAGCAGTACTTC. It yields the protein CASRGLAGLLSYEQYF.

The gene calls are TRBV10-1 and TRBJ1-2; no reliable D call. The CDR3 totals 13 residues. Per germline, CDR1 WNHNN and CDR2 SYGVQD (reference sequence). V was cut by 3 bases and J by 4 bases, with 9 bases left in between. CDR3 loop: CASSDRTAYGYTF. In nucleotides, the CDR3 is TGCGCCAGCAGTGACCGAACAGCCTATGGCTACACCTTC.

The V and J genes are TRBV11-2 and TRBJ2-7; perhaps TRBD2 as D (7 bases). Trimming removed 4 bases from V and 7 bases from J, with 20 bases in between. There are 15 residues in the CDR3. The germline gives CDR1 SGHAT, CDR2 FQNNGV. The CDR3 here is CASSWGRTAAGEQYF. CDR3 nucleotides: TGTGCCAGCAGCTGGGGTAGGACAGCAGCGGGAGAGCAGTACTTC.

The chain's CDR3 is CASSPGPRDEQYF. The CDR3 DNA reads as TGTGCCAGCAGCCCGGGACCACGGGACGAGCAGTACTTC. V and J are TRBV28 and TRBJ2-7; TRBD1 or TRBD2 may be the D gene (5 bases each). Germline CDR1 is MDHEN and CDR2 is SYDVKM. CDR3 length: 13 residues. The V and J ends lost 6 bases and 5 bases respectively, with 14 bases between them.

This clone was seen only a few times. The chain links TRBV11-2 to TRBJ1-5, with unresolved D. This CDR3 contains 15 residues. CDR1 and CDR2 from the germline V gene are SGHAT and FQNNGV. V lost 5 bases, J lost 0 bases, and 11 bases lay in between. CDR3 loop: CASSPTGDSNQPQHF. CDR3 bases: TGTGCCAGCAGCCCGACCGGGGATAGCAATCAGCCCCAGCATTTT.

This sequence joins TRBV4-3 and TRBJ2-7; 13 bases are a match to TRBD2. This CDR3 contains 19 residues. Germline V CDR1 and CDR2: LGHNA, YSLEER. After removal of 6 bases from V and 2 bases from J, the junction contained 16 bases not matched to a gene. CDR3 in DNA: TGCGCCAGCAGTCAAAGGACCCCAGGACTAGCGGGAGCAGCCTACGAGCAGTACTTC. Translated, it gives CASSQRTPGLAGAAYEQYF.

This sequence joins TRBV4-1 and TRBJ2-7; TRBD2 aligns across 8 bases. Per germline, CDR1 MGHRA and CDR2 YSYEKL. Germline trimming cut 0 bases from V and 3 bases from J; bases unmatched to any gene: 7. This CDR3 is built from 16 residues. For the CDR3, the DNA is TGCGCCAGCAGCCAAGAGATAGCGGGGATCCTCTACGAGCAGTACTTC. Its translation is CASSQEIAGILYEQYF.

The chain joins TRBV4-3 to TRBJ2-5, with D tentatively TRBD1 (5 bases). The CDR3 length is 15 residues. Germline CDR1 is LGHNA and CDR2 is YSLEER. Deletions cut 0 bases from V and 5 bases from J, with 13 bases between. The CDR3 sequence is CASSQDPAGLETQYF. The CDR3 nucleotides read TGCGCCAGCAGCCAAGATCCCGCAGGGTTGGAGACCCAGTACTTC.